The clone carrying this T cell receptor (beta chain) showed up just a few times. What it binds is unknown. The data were taken from a study of cytomegalovirus exposure and HLA in healthy donors. Findings and caveats of the study: Overall, about 160 TCR beta chains were annotated as cytomegalovirus-associated. With further analysis later on, most CMV-associated TCR beta chains appeared HLA-restricted.

The PCR made use of 60 Vbeta and 13 Jbeta primers. Assay: immunoSEQ multiplex PCR; the TCRdb copy retains only in-frame clones and omits some. The table lists over 150,000 clones, over 75% of them singletons. The CDR3 loop spans 14 amino acids. Trimming stripped 4 bases from V and 4 bases from J, with 13 bases between. Germline V gives CDR1 SNHLY, CDR2 FYNNEI. J is TRBJ1-1 and V is TRBV2; the D gene is possibly TRBD1 (6 bases). Sequenced: PBMCs. The TCR sequence derives from a woman aged 30 to 39 in good health and CMV-seronegative. The DNA for the CDR3 is TGTGCCAGCAGTGTACAGGGTGGGGTCACTGAAGCTTTCTTT. Translated, it gives CASSVQGGVTEAFF.